These 23 T cell receptor beta chains came from one sample sequenced in a study of blood T cell repertoires in COVID-19. Clones were sequenced by immunoSEQ multiplex PCR, and TCRdb holds only the in-frame ones, with some missing. The table has 200,000 or so clones, around 81% seen once; the top ten hold around 5.1%. The sequenced sample consisted of peripheral blood. These receptors originate from a woman in her 70s with acute or convalescent COVID-19.

The V and J genes are TRBV12-3 or TRBV12-4 and TRBJ2-7; D may be TRBD2 (6 bases). V lost 5 bases, J lost 5 bases, and 13 bases lay in between. There are 13 residues in the CDR3. This CDR3 reads CASSGTETDEQYF. In DNA, the CDR3 is TGTGCCAGCAGTGGGACTGAGACTGACGAGCAGTACTTC.

As concerns this clone: The sample contains more than one DNA sequence encoding this CDR3. The chain has TRBV19 and TRBJ2-3, with D maybe TRBD2 (5 bases). The CDR3 extends over 13 amino acids. The V end lost 6 bases, the J end lost 2 bases, and 9 bases lay between the germline ends. Germline CDR1 is LNHDA and CDR2 is SQIVND (reference sequence). In nucleotides, the CDR3 is TGTGCCAGTAGCCGGGGTTTCACAGATACGCAGTATTTT. This translates into CASSRGFTDTQYF.

Many counts were recorded for this clone. Other DNA sequences within the sample encode an identical CDR3. The rearrangement uses TRBV18 and TRBJ2-3, with 7 bases aligning to TRBD1. This CDR3 is built from 15 residues. V shed 3 bases and J 1 base; nucleotides not matched to a gene: 4. Germline V gene sequence: CDR1 KGHSH, CDR2 LQKENI. The CDR3 DNA reads TGTGCCAGCTCACCGCGGACAGGCCGCACAGATACGCAGTATTTT. This sequence encodes CASSPRTGRTDTQYF.

V and J are TRBV3-1 (or the pseudogene TRBV3-2) and TRBJ1-1; no clear D. The CDR3 is made up of 12 amino acids. The germline CDR1 and CDR2 sequences are LGHDT and YNNKEL (reference sequence). Deletions cut 2 bases from V and 1 base from J, with 2 bases between. The DNA for the CDR3 is TGTGCCAGCAGCCAACGGAACACTGAAGCTTTCTTT. It translates to CASSQRNTEAFF.

The chain couples TRBV11-2 to TRBJ2-3, with a tentative D call TRBD2 (5 bases). Germline V lookup: CDR1 SGHAT, CDR2 FQNNGV. V shed 5 bases and J shed 6 bases, with 9 bases lying between them. The CDR3 spans 12 residues. CDR3 protein: CASSARGDTQYF. Written as DNA, the CDR3 is TGTGCCAGCAGCGCCCGAGGGGATACGCAGTATTTT.

This chain connects TRBV2 to TRBJ1-5, with TRBD1 as a possible D gene (6 bases). Per germline, CDR1 SNHLY and CDR2 FYNNEI. V was cut by 6 bases and J by 9 bases, with 15 bases left in between. CDR3 length: 13 amino acids. The CDR3 here is CASRGASRGPQHF. For the CDR3, the DNA is TGTGCCAGCAGGGGGGCTTCCAGGGGGCCCCAGCATTTT.

The rearrangement links TRBV6-5 to TRBJ1-5; perhaps TRBD1 as D (6 bases). Germline CDR1 reads MNHEY; CDR2 reads SVGAGI. V lost 2 bases and J 3 bases, leaving 14 bases between the germline ends. This CDR3 comprises 16 residues. CDR3 amino acids: CASSYGGGRVNQPQHF. The CDR3 region has the DNA TGTGCCAGCAGTTACGGGGGCGGGAGGGTCAATCAGCCCCAGCATTTT.

This chain uses TRBV5-1 with TRBJ2-7, with D maybe TRBD1 (5 bases). The CDR3 has 16 amino acids. Germline assignment: CDR1 SGHRS and CDR2 YFSETQ. The V end was cut by 8 bases, the J end by 2 bases, with 23 bases between. The CDR3 sequence is CARVGPGHFSTYEQYF. The CDR3 DNA reads TGCGCCAGAGTGGGGCCAGGCCATTTTTCTACCTACGAGCAGTACTTC. Supplemented by reference TRBV5-1 and TRBJ2-7, the full variable domain reads KAGVTQTPRYLIKTRGQQVTLSCSPISGHRSVSWYQQTPGQGLQFLFEYFSETQRNKGNFPGRFSGRQFSNSRSEMNVSTLELGDSALYLCARVGPGHFSTYEQYFGPGTRLTVT.

This rearrangement joins TRBV27 to TRBJ2-2, with 9 bases lining up with TRBD1. V was clipped by 6 bases and J by 6 bases; unmatched bases: 5. Germline V lookup: CDR1 MNHEY, CDR2 SMNVEV (reference sequence). CDR3 length: 14 amino acids. CDR3 protein: CASSGTGYPGELFF. The DNA of the CDR3 is TGTGCCAGCAGCGGGACAGGGTATCCCGGGGAGCTGTTTTTT.

The genes are TRBV10-2 and TRBJ1-5; TRBD1 might be the D (6 bases). This CDR3 comprises 14 residues. Germline V gene sequence: CDR1 WSHSY, CDR2 SAAADI. V was shortened by 4 bases and J by 6 bases, with 13 bases between the two germline ends. The CDR3 sequence: CASSAPGAGQPQHF. The CDR3 nucleotides read TGCGCCAGCAGTGCCCCAGGGGCCGGTCAGCCCCAGCATTTT.

This chain uses TRBV5-1 with TRBJ2-7; 10 nucleotides agree with TRBD2. Germline lookup yields CDR1 SGHRS and CDR2 YFSETQ. V was clipped by 4 bases and J by 0 bases; unmatched bases: 10. The CDR3 has 17 residues. CDR3 sequence reads: CASSLTSGKGSSYEQYF. The CDR3 bases are TGCGCCAGCAGCCTCACTAGCGGGAAGGGGAGCTCCTACGAGCAGTACTTC.

This clone was seen a single time. The rearrangement joins TRBV19 to TRBJ2-5; 10 nucleotides agree with TRBD1. Trimming at V came to 5 bases and at J to 3 bases, leaving 12 bases not matched to a gene. This CDR3 has 17 residues. CDR1 and CDR2 from the germline V gene are LNHDA and SQIVND (reference sequence). This CDR3 reads CASSSSPGTGAKETQYF. The CDR3 nucleotides are TGTGCCAGTAGTTCCTCTCCCGGGACAGGGGCCAAAGAGACCCAGTACTTC.

This clone has a single count. V and J are TRBV27 and TRBJ2-2; 7 bases agree with TRBD1. Germline V lookup: CDR1 MNHEY, CDR2 SMNVEV (reference sequence). The CDR3 has 16 amino acids. V lost 8 bases to trimming and J lost 4 bases; unmatched junction nucleotides: 13. The CDR3 nucleotides read TGTGCCAGCGGACGGGTTGAGACAGGGTTCACCGGGGAGCTGTTTTTT. Its translation: CASGRVETGFTGELFF.

The chain is built from TRBV5-1 and TRBJ1-1; D is perhaps TRBD1 (6 bases). The CDR3 is made up of 14 amino acids. CDR1 SGHRS and CDR2 YFSETQ come from the germline V gene. With 3 bases removed from V and 4 bases from J, the gap between germline ends came to 13 bases. Here the CDR3 DNA reads TGCGCCAGCAGCTCACAGGGCGGTGGCACTGAAGCTTTCTTT. Its protein product is CASSSQGGGTEAFF.

V is TRBV6-6 and J is TRBJ2-7, with 11 bases lining up with TRBD2. With 7 bases clipped from V and 4 bases from J, the junction kept 3 bases outside the gene matches. Germline CDR1 is MNHNY and CDR2 is SVGAGI (reference sequence). The CDR3 has 13 residues. Written as DNA, the CDR3 is TGTGCCAGCAATCTAGCGGGGGGTTACGAGCAGTACTTC. Its protein is CASNLAGGYEQYF.

The chain is built from TRBV28 and TRBJ1-1; TRBD1 matches at 8 bases. Looked up from germline, CDR1 is MDHEN and CDR2 is SYDVKM. The CDR3 has 17 residues. V lost 5 bases to trimming and J lost 5 bases; unmatched junction nucleotides: 16. CDR3 protein: CASSRLTGAGDTTEAFF. The CDR3 bases are TGTGCCAGCAGTCGCCTGACAGGGGCAGGAGACACAACTGAAGCTTTCTTT.

This rearrangement joins TRBV6-5 to TRBJ2-1; D not resolved. CDR1 and CDR2 (germline): MNHEY, SVGAGI. The ends were cut back, 6 bases at V and 7 bases at J, with 13 bases in the middle. The CDR3 contains 13 residues. CDR3 bases: TGTGCCAGCAGAACGCGGCTTTTGAATGAGCAGTTCTTC. Its protein is CASRTRLLNEQFF.

This chain joins TRBV5-6 and TRBJ1-5, with a weak D call TRBD1 (6 bases). From germline, CDR1 is SGHDT and CDR2 YYEEEE. Between the trimmed V and J ends, which lost 0 bases and 2 bases, there was a span of 12 bases. The CDR3 has 16 amino acids. The CDR3 loop is CASSLGVGHGNQPQHF. In DNA form, the CDR3 reads TGTGCCAGCAGCTTGGGGGTGGGACACGGCAATCAGCCCCAGCATTTT.

The chain joins TRBV5-1 to TRBJ1-5, with 7 bases that match TRBD1. The germline CDR1 and CDR2 sequences are SGHRS and YFSETQ. CDR3 length: 16 amino acids. J gave up 0 bases and V 0 bases, and 3 bases lay outside the gene matches. CDR3 in amino acids: CASSLEGGPSNQPQHF. The CDR3 DNA sequence: TGCGCCAGCAGCTTGGAAGGGGGCCCTAGCAATCAGCCCCAGCATTTT.

The gene calls are TRBV27 and TRBJ2-5, with 8 bases matching TRBD2. There are 18 residues in the CDR3. Germline V gives CDR1 MNHEY, CDR2 SMNVEV (reference sequence). V gave up 0 bases and J gave up 3 bases; unmatched junction bases: 12. CDR3 DNA: TGTGCCAGCAGTTTATCGAAGCCGAGCGGGAGCCCTAAAGAGACCCAGTACTTC. Its protein product is CASSLSKPSGSPKETQYF.

The chain links TRBV28 to TRBJ2-7; tentatively, D is TRBD2 (6 bases). The V end was cut by 3 bases, the J end by 4 bases, with 25 bases between. This CDR3 is built from 18 residues. Germline V gene data show CDR1 as MDHEN and CDR2 as SYDVKM. The CDR3 reads CASSFRLSPWAAGYEQYF. CDR3 bases: TGTGCCAGCAGTTTTCGGCTCTCCCCCTGGGCGGCGGGATACGAGCAGTACTTC.

The gene calls are TRBV5-4 and TRBJ2-7, with 9 nucleotides matching TRBD2. The V gene end was trimmed by 2 bases and the J gene end by 6 bases; junction bases not matched to a gene: 9. The CDR3 length is 15 residues. In germline, CDR1 is SGHNT, CDR2 YYREEE (reference sequence). The CDR3: CASSFESGRSAEQYF. The CDR3 nucleotides read TGTGCCAGCAGCTTTGAAAGCGGGAGGTCTGCCGAGCAGTACTTC.

The CDR3 coding sequence is TGTGCCACCAGTGGAACAGTTCAAGAGACCCAGTACTTC. This translates into CATSGTVQETQYF. This chain joins TRBV24-1 and TRBJ2-5; D not certain. Germline lookup yields CDR1 KGHDR and CDR2 SFDVKD. Trimming pared 5 bases from V and 2 bases from J, leaving 8 bases between. CDR3 length: 13 residues.